The TCR beta chain described here comes from a study of T cell repertoires and HLA-DP antigens. Untouched CD4+ T cells were isolated by negative selection, averaging about 98% purity. Measured with immunoSEQ multiplex PCR; TCRdb has only the in-frame clones, and not every one. Among about 110,000 clones listed, 92% were seen once. As concerns this clone: What it binds is not known.

The length of the CDR3 is 15 residues. The trim removed 5 bases at V and 1 base at J, leaving 7 bases unmatched. Germline CDR1 SGHDN, CDR2 FVKESK. Overall study results and limits: Naive and memory CD4+ cells were analysed together, not apart. Responder cells were total CD4+ cells with a HeLa antigen-presenting system. Against one allele, clones undetected before culture averaged approximately 35%; against the other, roughly 50%.

The source material was CD4+ T cells from PBMCs. The chain links TRBV14 to TRBJ2-7; 8 nucleotides line up with TRBD1. The receptor was isolated from a woman between 18 and 30 years old in good health and CMV-seronegative. The CDR3, as DNA: TGTGCCAGCAGCAATTCAGGGGGCGCATCCTACGAGCAGTACTTC. Its translation: CASSNSGGASYEQYF.